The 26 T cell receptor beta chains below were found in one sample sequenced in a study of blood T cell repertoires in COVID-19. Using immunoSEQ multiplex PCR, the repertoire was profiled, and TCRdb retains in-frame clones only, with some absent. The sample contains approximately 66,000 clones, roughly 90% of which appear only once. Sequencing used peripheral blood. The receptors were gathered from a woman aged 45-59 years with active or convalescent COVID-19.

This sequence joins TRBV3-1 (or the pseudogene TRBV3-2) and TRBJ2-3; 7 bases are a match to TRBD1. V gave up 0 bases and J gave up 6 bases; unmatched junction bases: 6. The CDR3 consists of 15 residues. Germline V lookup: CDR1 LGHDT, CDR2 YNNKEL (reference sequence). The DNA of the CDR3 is TGTGCCAGCAGCCAAGACCCAGGGGGAGTGGATACGCAGTATTTT. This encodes CASSQDPGGVDTQYF.

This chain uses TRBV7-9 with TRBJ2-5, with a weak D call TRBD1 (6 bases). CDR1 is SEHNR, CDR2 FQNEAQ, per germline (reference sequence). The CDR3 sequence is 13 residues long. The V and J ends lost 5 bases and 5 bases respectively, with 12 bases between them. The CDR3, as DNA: TGTGCCAGCAGCCCCACAGGGATGGAGACCCAGTACTTC. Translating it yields CASSPTGMETQYF.

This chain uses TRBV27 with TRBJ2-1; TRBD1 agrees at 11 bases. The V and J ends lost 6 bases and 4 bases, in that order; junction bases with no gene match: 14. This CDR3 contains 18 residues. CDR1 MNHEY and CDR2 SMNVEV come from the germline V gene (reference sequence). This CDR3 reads CASRTQPLRDRGYNEQFF. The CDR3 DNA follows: TGTGCCAGCAGAACCCAGCCTTTACGGGACAGGGGGTACAATGAGCAGTTCTTC.

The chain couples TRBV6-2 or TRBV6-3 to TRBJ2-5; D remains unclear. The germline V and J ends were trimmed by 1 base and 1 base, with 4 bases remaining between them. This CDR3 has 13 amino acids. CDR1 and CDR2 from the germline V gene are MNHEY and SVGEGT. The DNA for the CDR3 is TGTGCCAGCAGTTACTTCGGCCAAGAGACCCAGTACTTC. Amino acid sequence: CASSYFGQETQYF.

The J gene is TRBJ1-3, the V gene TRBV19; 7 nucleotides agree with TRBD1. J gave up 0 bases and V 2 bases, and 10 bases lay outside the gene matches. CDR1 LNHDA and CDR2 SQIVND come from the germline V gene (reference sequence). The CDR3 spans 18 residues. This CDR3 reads CASSIRPGQLNSGNTIYF. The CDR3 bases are TGTGCCAGTAGTATACGTCCGGGACAGCTAAACTCTGGAAACACCATATATTTT. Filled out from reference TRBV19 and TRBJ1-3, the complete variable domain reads DGGITQSPKYLFRKEGQNVTLSCEQNLNHDAMYWYRQDPGQGLRLIYYSQIVNDFQKGDIAEGYSVSREKKESFPLTVTSAQKNPTAFYLCASSIRPGQLNSGNTIYFGEGSWLTVV.

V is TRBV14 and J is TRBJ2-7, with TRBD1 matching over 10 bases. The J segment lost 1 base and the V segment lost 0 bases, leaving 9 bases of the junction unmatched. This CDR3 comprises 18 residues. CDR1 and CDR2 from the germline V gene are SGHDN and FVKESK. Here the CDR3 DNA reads TGTGCCAGCAGCCAAGATAGGGGGACAGGGGCCCGATCCTACGAGCAGTACTTC. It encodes CASSQDRGTGARSYEQYF.

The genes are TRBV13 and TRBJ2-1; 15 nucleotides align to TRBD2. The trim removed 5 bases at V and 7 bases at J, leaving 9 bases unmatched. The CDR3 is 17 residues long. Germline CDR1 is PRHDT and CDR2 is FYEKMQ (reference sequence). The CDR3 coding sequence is TGTGCCAGCAGCAGCCGGACCGGGACTAGCGGGAGGAATGAGCAGTTCTTC. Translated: CASSSRTGTSGRNEQFF.

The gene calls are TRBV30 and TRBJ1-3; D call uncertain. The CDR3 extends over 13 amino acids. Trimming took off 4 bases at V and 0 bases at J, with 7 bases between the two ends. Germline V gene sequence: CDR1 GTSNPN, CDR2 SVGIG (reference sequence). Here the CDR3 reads CAWTPHSGNTIYF. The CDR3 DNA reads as TGTGCCTGGACCCCCCACTCTGGAAACACCATATATTTT. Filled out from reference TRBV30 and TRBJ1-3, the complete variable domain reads SQTIHQWPATLVQPVGSPLSLECTVEGTSNPNLYWYRQAAGRGLQLLFYSVGIGQISSEVPQNLSASRPQDRQFILSSKKLLLSDSGFYLCAWTPHSGNTIYFGEGSWLTVV.

The CDR3 region is CASSPQGPGELFF. For the CDR3, the DNA is TGTGCCAGCAGTCCACAGGGGCCGGGGGAGCTGTTTTTT. This sequence joins TRBV12-3 or TRBV12-4 and TRBJ2-2, with 7 bases identical to TRBD1. The CDR3 runs to 13 residues. V shed 5 bases and J 8 bases; nucleotides not matched to a gene: 5.

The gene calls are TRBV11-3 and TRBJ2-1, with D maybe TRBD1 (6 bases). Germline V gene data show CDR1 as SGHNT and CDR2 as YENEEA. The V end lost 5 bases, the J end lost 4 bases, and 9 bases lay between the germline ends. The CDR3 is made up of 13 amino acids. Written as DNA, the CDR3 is TGTGCCAGCAGCAGCCAGGGGTACAATGAGCAGTTCTTC. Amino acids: CASSSQGYNEQFF.

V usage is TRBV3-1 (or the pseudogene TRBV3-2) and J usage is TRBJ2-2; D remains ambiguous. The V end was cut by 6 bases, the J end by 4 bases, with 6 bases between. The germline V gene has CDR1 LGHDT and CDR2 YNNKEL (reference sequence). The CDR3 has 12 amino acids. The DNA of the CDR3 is TGTGCCAGCAGACAGATCACCGGGGAGCTGTTTTTT. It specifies CASRQITGELFF.

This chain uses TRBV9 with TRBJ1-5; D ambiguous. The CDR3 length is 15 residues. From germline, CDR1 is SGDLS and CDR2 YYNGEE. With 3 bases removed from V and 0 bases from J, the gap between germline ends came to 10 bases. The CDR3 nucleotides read TGTGCCAGCAGCGAAGGGAGCCGTAGCAATCAGCCCCAGCATTTT. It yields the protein CASSEGSRSNQPQHF.

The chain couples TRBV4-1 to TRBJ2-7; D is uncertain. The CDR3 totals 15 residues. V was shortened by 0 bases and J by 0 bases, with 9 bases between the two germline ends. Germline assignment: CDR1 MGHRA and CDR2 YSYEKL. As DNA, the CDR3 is TGCGCCAGCAGCCAAGAAGTAGCAGTCTCCTACGAGCAGTACTTC. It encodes CASSQEVAVSYEQYF.

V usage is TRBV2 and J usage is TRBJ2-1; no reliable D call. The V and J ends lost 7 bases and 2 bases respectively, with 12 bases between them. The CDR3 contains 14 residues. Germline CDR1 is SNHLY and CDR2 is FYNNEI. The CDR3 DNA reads TGTGCCAGCACCCCACCCCGGGCCTACAATGAGCAGTTCTTC. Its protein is CASTPPRAYNEQFF.

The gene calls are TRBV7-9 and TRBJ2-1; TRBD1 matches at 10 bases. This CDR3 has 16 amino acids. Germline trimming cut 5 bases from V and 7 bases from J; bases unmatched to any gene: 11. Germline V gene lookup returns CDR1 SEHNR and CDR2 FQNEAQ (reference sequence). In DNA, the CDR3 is TGTGCCAGCAGCGGATTCCGGGACAGGGGTTCAAATGAGCAGTTCTTC. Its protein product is CASSGFRDRGSNEQFF.

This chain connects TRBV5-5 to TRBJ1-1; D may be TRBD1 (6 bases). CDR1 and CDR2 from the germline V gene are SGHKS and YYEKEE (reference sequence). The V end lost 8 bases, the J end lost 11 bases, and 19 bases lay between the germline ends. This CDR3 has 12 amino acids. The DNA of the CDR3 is TGTGCCAGTCTTACCCTTAGGGACAACGCTTTCTTT. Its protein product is CASLTLRDNAFF.

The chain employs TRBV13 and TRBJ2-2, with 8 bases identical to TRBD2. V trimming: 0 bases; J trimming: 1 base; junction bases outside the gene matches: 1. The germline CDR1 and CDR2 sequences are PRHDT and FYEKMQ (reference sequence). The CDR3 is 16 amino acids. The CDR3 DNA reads TGTGCCAGCAGCTTAGGCGCGGGAGGGAACACCGGGGAGCTGTTTTTT. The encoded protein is CASSLGAGGNTGELFF.

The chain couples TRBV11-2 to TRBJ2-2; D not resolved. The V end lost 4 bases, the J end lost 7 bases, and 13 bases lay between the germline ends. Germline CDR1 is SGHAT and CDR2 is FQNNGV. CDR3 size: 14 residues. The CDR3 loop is CASSSLRFGGELFF. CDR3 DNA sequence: TGTGCCAGCAGCTCTCTGAGGTTTGGCGGGGAGCTGTTTTTT.

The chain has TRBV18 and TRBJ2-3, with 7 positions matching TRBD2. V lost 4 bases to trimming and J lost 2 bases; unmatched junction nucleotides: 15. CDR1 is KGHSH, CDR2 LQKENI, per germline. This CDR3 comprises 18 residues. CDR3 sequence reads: CASSLTRALTSNTDTQYF. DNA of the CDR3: TGTGCCAGCTCACTTACAAGAGCGCTGACTAGCAACACAGATACGCAGTATTTT.

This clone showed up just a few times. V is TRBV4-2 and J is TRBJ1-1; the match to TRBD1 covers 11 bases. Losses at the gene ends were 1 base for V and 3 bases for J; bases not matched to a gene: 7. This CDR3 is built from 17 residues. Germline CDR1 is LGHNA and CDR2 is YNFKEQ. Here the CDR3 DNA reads TGTGCCAGCAGCCAAGGCAGGGACAGGGGGATCTACACTGAAGCTTTCTTT. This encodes CASSQGRDRGIYTEAFF.

The CDR3 coding sequence is TGTGCCAGCAGAGGGAGCTACCATTACAATGAGCAGTTCTTC. It codes for CASRGSYHYNEQFF. The chain couples TRBV28 to TRBJ2-1; possibly TRBD2 for D (5 bases). CDR3 size: 14 residues. V lost 6 bases to trimming and J lost 4 bases, with 13 bases between them. Germline V lookup: CDR1 MDHEN, CDR2 SYDVKM.

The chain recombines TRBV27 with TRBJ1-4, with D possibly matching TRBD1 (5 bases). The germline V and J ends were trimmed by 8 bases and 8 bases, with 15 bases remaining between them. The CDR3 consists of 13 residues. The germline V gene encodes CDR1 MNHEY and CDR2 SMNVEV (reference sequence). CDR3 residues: CASSGREGEKLFF. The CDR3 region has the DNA TGTGCCAGCTCGGGCAGGGAAGGCGAAAAACTGTTTTTT. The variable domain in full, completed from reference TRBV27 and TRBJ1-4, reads EAQVTQNPRYLITVTGKKLTVTCSQNMNHEYMSWYRQDPGLGLRQIYYSMNVEVTDKGDVPEGYKVSRKEKRNFPLILESPSPNQTSLYFCASSGREGEKLFFGSGTQLSVL.

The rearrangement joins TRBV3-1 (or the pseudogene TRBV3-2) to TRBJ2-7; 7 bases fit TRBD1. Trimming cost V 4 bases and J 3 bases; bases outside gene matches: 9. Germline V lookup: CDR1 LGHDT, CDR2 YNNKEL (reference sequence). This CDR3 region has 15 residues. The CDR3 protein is CASSRRQGPFYEQYF. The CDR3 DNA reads TGTGCCAGCAGCCGTCGACAGGGACCCTTCTACGAGCAGTACTTC.

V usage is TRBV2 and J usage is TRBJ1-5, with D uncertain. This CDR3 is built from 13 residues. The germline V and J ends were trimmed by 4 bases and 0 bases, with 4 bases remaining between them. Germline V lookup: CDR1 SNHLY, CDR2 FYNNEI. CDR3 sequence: CASSVISNQPQHF. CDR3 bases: TGTGCCAGCAGTGTTATTAGCAATCAGCCCCAGCATTTT.

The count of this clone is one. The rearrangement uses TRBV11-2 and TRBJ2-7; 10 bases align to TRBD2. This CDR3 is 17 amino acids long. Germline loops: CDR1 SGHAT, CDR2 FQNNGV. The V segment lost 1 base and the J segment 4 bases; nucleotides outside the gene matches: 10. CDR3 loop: CASSLVFSASGSYEQYF. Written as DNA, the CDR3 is TGTGCCAGCAGCTTAGTGTTTTCGGCTAGCGGGAGTTACGAGCAGTACTTC.

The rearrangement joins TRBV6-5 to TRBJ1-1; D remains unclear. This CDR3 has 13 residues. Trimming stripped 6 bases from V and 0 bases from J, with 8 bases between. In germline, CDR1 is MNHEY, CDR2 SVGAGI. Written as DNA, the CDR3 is TGTGCCAGCAGGCGAAACCTGAACACTGAAGCTTTCTTT. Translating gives CASRRNLNTEAFF.